This T cell receptor (beta chain) derives from a study of T cell responses to AZD1222 COVID-19 vaccine. Study-wide points: Clonal diversity may have been underestimated, and the donors were mostly white British, with more females than males. Breadth and depth of Spike-specific TCRs rose after two AZD1222 doses.

Points on this clone: Its target is unknown.

J lost 8 bases, V lost 5 bases, and 5 bases had no gene match. Germline values: CDR1 SGHNT, CDR2 YENEEA. CDR3 length: 14 residues. Repertoires were generated with immunoSEQ multiplex PCR, while TCRdb's copy carries only in-frame clones and drops some. Of 150,000 to 200,000 clones listed, around nine tenths were seen once; the top ten hold 3.6%. The source is an adult who received the MenACWY meningococcal vaccine as a control. V usage is TRBV11-3 and J usage is TRBJ1-4; 10 bases align to TRBD1. Here the sequenced sample was peripheral blood, taken 28 days after the second dose of the MenACWY control vaccine. CDR3 coding DNA: TGTGCCAGCAGCGTGGGACAGGGGAAAGAAAAACTGTTTTTT. Its protein product is CASSVGQGKEKLFF.